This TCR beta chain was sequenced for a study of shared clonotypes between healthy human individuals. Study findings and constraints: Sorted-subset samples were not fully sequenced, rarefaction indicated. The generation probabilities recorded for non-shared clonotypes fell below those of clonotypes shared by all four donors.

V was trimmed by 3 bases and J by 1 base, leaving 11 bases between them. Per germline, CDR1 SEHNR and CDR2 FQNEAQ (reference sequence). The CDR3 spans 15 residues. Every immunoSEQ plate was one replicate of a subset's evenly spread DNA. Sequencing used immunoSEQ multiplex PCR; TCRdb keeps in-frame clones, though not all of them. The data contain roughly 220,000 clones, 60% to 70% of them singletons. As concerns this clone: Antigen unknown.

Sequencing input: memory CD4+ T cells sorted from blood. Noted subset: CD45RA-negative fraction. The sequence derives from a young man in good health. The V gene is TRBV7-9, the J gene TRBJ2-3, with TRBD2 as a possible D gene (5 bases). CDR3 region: CASSFGLAGTDTQYF. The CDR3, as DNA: TGTGCCAGCAGCTTCGGCCTAGCCGGCACAGATACGCAGTATTTT.